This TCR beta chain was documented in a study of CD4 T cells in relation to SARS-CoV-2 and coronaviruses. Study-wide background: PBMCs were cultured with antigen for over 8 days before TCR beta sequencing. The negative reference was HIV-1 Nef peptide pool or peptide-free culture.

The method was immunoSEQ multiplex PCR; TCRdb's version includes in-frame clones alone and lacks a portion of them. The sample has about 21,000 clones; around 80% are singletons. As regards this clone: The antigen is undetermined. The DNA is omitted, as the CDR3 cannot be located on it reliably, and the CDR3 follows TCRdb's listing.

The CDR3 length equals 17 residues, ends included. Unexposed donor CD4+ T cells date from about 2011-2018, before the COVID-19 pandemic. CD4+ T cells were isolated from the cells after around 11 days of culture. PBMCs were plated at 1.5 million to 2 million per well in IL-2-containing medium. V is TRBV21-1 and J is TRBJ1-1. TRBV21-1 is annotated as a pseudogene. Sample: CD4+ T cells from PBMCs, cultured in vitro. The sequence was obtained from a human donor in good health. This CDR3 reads CASSKCCVGVGNTEAFF.